This T cell receptor (beta chain) is drawn from a study of regulatory T cells in long-lasting Graves disease (dated by TCRdb to the early 2020s). About the study as a whole: Persistent Graves' disease meant more than 5 years of antithyroid drug treatment with TSH receptor autoantibodies that stayed positive. Persistent Graves' disease patients were compared with newly diagnosed Graves' disease patients by peripheral blood TCR sequencing and RNA sequencing. The study was conducted in China and was registered as a clinical trial. A total of 33 samples underwent TCR sequencing: some 13 from persistent and roughly 20 from newly diagnosed Graves' disease patients. In the clinical cohort, patients with persistent Graves' disease had used antithyroid drugs for an average of around 10 years.

Study-wide findings and limitations: Lower TCR Shannon entropy and fewer highly expanded clones were observed in persistent Graves' disease patients than in newly diagnosed patients, which suggested clonal expansion. Patients with persistent disease shared more public clonotypes (approximately 2,500) than newly diagnosed patients did (more than 900). The small sample size was acknowledged by the authors as a limitation that may reduce accuracy. Only the TCR beta chain was sequenced and analyzed. Peripheral blood alone was examined, since thyroid tissue, which constituted the primary lesion, could not be accessed.

The method was multiplex PCR. The sequencer listed for this sample is Illumina HiSeq 4000. To build TCR beta libraries, CDR3 regions were amplified by Arm-PCR using iRepertoire HTBI primers. PCR products were gel purified before sequencing. As for the authors' bioinformatics: A total of fewer than 80 TRBV and approximately 13 TRBJ segments were identified across samples and were used for gene usage analysis of CDR3 amino acid clonotypes. Filtered high-quality paired reads were merged into contigs using COPE and FqMerger. BLAST was used to align contigs to IMGT TRBV, TRBD and TRBJ reference genes, and CDR3 was defined according to IMGT. Clonotypes above 0.1% frequency were classified as highly expanded clones. Shannon entropy served as the measure of repertoire diversity, while the Gini coefficient captured V-J evenness. A clonotype found in more than one individual was treated as public. TCRdb ran its own pipeline on the public reads, namely fastp trimming at Q25 and MiXCR clone calling, and kept in-frame beta chains. Duplicate CDR3 protein sequences are folded into a single record with the most common DNA and genes. These V and J calls originate from TCRdb's pipeline instead of the authors' own analysis. The sample data list 700,000 or so distinct CDR3 sequences, and 25% to 30% of these were observed just once. Roughly 46% of the sample belongs to the ten largest clones.

As to this clonotype: Its antigen is not yet known. No much larger clone is present one base from it, and per-base qualities are unavailable.

The time point label of this sample denotes: persistent/refractory GD, antithyroid drugs over 5 years with positive TRAb. For both TCR sequencing and RNA sequencing, RNA was extracted from PBMCs using TRIzol. The diagnosis of Graves' disease was made according to American Thyroid Association guidelines. Recruitment of patients was carried out at an endocrinology department in Xi'an, China. Each patient gave about 10 milliliters of peripheral blood, collected in an EDTA anticoagulant tube. Ficoll Paque Plus density gradient separation was used to isolate PBMCs, and no further T cell sorting was done. An Agilent 2100 Bioanalyzer and agarose gel were used to check RNA quality, while a NanoDrop 2000 measured RNA concentration. The source was peripheral blood mononuclear cells (PBMCs), collected when the disease was refractory, from a patient treated with antithyroid drugs. This receptor was obtained from a female donor with Graves disease.

The CDR3 reads CASSLGTSGSNEQYF. The nucleotide sequence reads as follows: TGTGCCAGCAGCTTAGGGACTAGCGGGAGTAACGAGCAGTACTTC. This chain joins TRBV7-7 to TRBJ2-7, with 13 junctional bases fitting TRBD2. From the germline V gene (reference sequence), CDR1 is SSHAT and CDR2 is FNYEAQ. V ends up 1 base short and J 5 bases short, with an unmatched junction base count of 2. The CDR3 contains 15 residues, cysteine and phenylalanine counted. Of all the DNA, just the CDR3 is kept, 45 bases in frame from base 1.